The next 4 T cell receptor beta chains were all read from a single sample in a study of cytotoxic CD8 clonotypes in ibrutinib-treated CLL. Clones were read by immunoSEQ multiplex PCR, and TCRdb kept only the in-frame ones, dropping some. The table has about 200,000 clones, 75% to 80% seen once. This specimen consisted of PBMCs, obtained after 12 months of ibrutinib treatment. All receptors come from a human donor with chronic lymphocytic leukemia.

V and J are TRBV13 and TRBJ2-1; 10 positions match TRBD2. CDR1 is PRHDT and CDR2 is FYEKMQ in the germline V gene (reference sequence). The ends lost 8 bases at V and 6 bases at J; junction bases unmatched: 10. The CDR3 length is 15 residues. CDR3 nucleotides: TGTGCCAGCGGCGCGGACAGGACTAGCGGCAATGAGCAGTTCTTC. Translated, it gives CASGADRTSGNEQFF. Combining the CDR3 with reference TRBV13 and TRBJ2-1 gives the whole variable domain AAGVIQSPRHLIKEKRETATLKCYPIPRHDTVYWYQQGPGQDPQFLISFYEKMQSDKGSIPDRFSAQQFSDYHSELNMSSLELGDSALYFCASGADRTSGNEQFFGPGTRLTVL.

V usage is TRBV5-1 and J usage is TRBJ2-5, with D perhaps matching TRBD1 or TRBD2 (5 bases each). Germline CDR1 reads SGHRS; CDR2 reads YFSETQ. Between the trimmed V and J ends, which lost 0 bases and 4 bases, there was a span of 13 bases. There are 15 residues in the CDR3. CDR3 sequence: CASSLVQAAGETQYF. CDR3 nucleotide sequence: TGCGCCAGCAGCTTGGTACAGGCGGCGGGAGAGACCCAGTACTTC.

The chain carries TRBV15 and TRBJ2-4, with D possibly matching TRBD2 (6 bases). The CDR3 runs 17 residues. The V gene's germline CDR1 is LNHNV and CDR2 YYDKDF (reference sequence). V was trimmed by 0 bases and J by 0 bases, leaving 12 bases between them. DNA for the CDR3: TGTGCCACCAGCAGAGAGAGACTAGACGTAGCCAAAAACATTCAGTACTTC. As protein: CATSRERLDVAKNIQYF.

V gene TRBV19 combines with J gene TRBJ1-1; no clear D gene. The germline V gene has CDR1 LNHDA and CDR2 SQIVND (reference sequence). V was trimmed by 3 bases and J by 5 bases, leaving 10 bases between them. CDR3 length equals 13 residues. The CDR3 nucleotides are TGTGCCAGTAGTATTAATGGGGAAACTGAAGCTTTCTTT. Translated: CASSINGETEAFF. The entire variable domain, with the rest obtained from reference TRBV19 and TRBJ1-1, is as follows: DGGITQSPKYLFRKEGQNVTLSCEQNLNHDAMYWYRQDPGQGLRLIYYSQIVNDFQKGDIAEGYSVSREKKESFPLTVTSAQKNPTAFYLCASSINGETEAFFGQGTRLTVV.